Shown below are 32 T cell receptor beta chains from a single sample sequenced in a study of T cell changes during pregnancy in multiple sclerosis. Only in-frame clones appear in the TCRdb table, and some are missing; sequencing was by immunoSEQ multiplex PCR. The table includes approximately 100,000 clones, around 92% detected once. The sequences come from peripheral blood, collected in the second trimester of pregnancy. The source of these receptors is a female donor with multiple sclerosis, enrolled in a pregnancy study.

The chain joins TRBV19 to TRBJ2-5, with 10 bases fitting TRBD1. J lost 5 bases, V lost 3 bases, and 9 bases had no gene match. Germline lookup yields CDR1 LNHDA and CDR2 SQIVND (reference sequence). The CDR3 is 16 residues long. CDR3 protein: CASSMKRTGGRETQYF. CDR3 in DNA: TGTGCCAGTAGTATGAAGAGGACAGGGGGTAGGGAGACCCAGTACTTC.

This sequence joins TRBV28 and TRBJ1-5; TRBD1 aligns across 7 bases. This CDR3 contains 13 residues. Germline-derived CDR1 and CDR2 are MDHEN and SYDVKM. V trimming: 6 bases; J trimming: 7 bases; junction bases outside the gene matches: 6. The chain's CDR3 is CASSTGVKQPQHF. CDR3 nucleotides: TGTGCCAGCAGCACAGGGGTGAAGCAGCCCCAGCATTTT.

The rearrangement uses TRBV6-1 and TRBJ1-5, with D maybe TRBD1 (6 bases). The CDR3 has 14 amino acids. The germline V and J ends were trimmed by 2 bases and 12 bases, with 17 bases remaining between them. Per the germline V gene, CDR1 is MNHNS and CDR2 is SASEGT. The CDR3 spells CASSERGGASLQHF. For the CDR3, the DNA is TGTGCCAGCAGTGAAAGAGGGGGGGCTTCGCTCCAGCATTTT.

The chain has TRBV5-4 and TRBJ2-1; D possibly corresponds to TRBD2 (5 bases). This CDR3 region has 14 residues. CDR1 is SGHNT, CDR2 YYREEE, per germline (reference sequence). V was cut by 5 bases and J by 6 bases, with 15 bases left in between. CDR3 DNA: TGTGCCAGCAGTCTGGTCGACTACCTCAATGAGCAGTTCTTC. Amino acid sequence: CASSLVDYLNEQFF.

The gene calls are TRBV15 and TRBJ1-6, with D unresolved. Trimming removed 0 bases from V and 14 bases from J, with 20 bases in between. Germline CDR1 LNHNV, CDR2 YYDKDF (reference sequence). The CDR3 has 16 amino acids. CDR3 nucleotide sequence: TGTGCCACCAGCAGAGATCTAGTGAATTCACCGTTATCCCTCCACTTT. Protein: CATSRDLVNSPLSLHF. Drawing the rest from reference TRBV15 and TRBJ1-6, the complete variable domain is DAMVIQNPRYQVTQFGKPVTLSCSQTLNHNVMYWYQQKSSQAPKLLFHYYDKDFNNEADTPDNFQSRRPNTSFCFLDIRSPGLGDTAMYLCATSRDLVNSPLSLHFGNGTRLTVT.

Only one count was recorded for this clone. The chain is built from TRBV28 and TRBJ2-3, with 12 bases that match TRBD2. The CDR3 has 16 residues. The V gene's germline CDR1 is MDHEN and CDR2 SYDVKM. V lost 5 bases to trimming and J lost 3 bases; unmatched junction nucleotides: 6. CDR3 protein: CASSLHGLAGTDTQYF. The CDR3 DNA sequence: TGTGCCAGCAGTCTCCATGGACTAGCGGGGACAGATACGCAGTATTTT.

The CDR3 reads CASSYLSGRANNEQFF. CDR3 coding DNA: TGTGCCAGCAGTTATCTTAGCGGGAGGGCAAACAATGAGCAGTTCTTC. The chain carries TRBV6-6 and TRBJ2-1, with 11 bases matching TRBD2. This CDR3 has 16 amino acids. V lost 3 bases and J lost 5; bases outside the gene matches: 6. Per germline, CDR1 MNHNY and CDR2 SVGAGI (reference sequence).

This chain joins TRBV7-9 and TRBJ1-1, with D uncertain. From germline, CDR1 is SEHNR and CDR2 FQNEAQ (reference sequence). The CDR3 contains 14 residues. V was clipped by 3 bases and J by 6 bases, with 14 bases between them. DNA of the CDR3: TGTGCCAGCAGCTTCGGACCGGGAGGCGCTGAAGCTTTCTTT. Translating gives CASSFGPGGAEAFF.

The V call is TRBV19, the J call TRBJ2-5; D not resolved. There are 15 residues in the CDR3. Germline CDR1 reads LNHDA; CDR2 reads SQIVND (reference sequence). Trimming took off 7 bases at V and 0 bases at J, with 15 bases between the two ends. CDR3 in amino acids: CASTPRLENQETQYF. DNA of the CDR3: TGTGCCAGTACCCCACGCCTGGAGAACCAAGAGACCCAGTACTTC.

Written as DNA, the CDR3 is TGTGCCAGTACTAGCGGAGGTTCGAACACAGATACGCAGTATTTT. The encoded protein is CASTSGGSNTDTQYF. V is TRBV19 and J is TRBJ2-3; 7 nucleotides align to TRBD2. CDR1 is LNHDA, CDR2 SQIVND, per germline (reference sequence). V trimming: 7 bases; J trimming: 2 bases; junction bases outside the gene matches: 9. The CDR3 has 15 residues.

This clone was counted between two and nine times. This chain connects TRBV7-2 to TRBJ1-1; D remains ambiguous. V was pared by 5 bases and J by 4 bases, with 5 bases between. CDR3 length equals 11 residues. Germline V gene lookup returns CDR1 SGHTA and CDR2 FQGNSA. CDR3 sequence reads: CASSRGTEAFF. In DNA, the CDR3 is TGTGCCAGCAGCCGGGGCACTGAAGCTTTCTTT.

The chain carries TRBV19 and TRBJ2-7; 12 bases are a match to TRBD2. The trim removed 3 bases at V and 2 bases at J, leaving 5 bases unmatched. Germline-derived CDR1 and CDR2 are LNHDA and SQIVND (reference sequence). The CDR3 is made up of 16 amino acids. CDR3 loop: CASSIGTSGPAYEQYF. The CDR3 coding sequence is TGTGCCAGTAGTATTGGGACTAGCGGGCCGGCCTACGAGCAGTACTTC.

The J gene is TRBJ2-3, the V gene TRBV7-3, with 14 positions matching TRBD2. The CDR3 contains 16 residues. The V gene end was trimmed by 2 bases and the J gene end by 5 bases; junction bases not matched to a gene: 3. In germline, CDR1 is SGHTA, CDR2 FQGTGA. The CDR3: CASSLGTSGRGDTQYF. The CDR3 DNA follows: TGTGCCAGCAGCTTAGGGACTAGCGGGAGAGGAGATACGCAGTATTTT.

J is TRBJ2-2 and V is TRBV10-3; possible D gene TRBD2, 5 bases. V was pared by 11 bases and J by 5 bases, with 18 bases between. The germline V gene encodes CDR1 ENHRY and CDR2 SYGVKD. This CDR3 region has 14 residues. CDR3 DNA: TGTGCCCACTCCCGAGGGAGCGAGACCGGGGAGCTGTTTTTT. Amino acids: CAHSRGSETGELFF.

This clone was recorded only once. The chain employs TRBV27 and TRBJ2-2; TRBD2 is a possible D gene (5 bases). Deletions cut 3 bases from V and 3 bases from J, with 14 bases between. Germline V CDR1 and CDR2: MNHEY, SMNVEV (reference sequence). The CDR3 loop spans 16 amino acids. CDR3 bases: TGTGCCAGCAGTTTTACTGGACTCATAGACACCGGGGAGCTGTTTTTT. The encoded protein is CASSFTGLIDTGELFF.

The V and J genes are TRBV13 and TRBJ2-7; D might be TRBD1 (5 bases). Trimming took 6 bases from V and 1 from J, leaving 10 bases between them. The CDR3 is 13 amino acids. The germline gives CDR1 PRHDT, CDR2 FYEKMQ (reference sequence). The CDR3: CASRPQGSYEQYF. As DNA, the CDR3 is TGTGCCAGCAGACCCCAGGGATCCTACGAGCAGTACTTC.

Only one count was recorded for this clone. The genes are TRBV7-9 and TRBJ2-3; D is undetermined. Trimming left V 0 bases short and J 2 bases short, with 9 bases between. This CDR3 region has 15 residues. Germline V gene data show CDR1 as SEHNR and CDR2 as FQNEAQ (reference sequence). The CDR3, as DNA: TGTGCCAGCAGCTTAGCCGTCAGGAACACAGATACGCAGTATTTT. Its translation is CASSLAVRNTDTQYF.

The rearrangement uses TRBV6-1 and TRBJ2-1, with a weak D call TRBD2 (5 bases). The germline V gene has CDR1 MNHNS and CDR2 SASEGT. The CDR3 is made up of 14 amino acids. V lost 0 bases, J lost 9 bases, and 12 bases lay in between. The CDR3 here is CASSEAWPGTEQFF. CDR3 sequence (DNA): TGTGCCAGCAGTGAAGCTTGGCCGGGAACTGAGCAGTTCTTC.

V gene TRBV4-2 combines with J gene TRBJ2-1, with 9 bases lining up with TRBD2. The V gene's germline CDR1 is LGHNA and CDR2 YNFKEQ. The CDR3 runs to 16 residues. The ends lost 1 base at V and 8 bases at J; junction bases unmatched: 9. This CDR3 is CASSQGDGTSFDEQFF. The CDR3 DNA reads TGTGCCAGCAGCCAAGGGGATGGGACTAGCTTCGATGAGCAGTTCTTC.

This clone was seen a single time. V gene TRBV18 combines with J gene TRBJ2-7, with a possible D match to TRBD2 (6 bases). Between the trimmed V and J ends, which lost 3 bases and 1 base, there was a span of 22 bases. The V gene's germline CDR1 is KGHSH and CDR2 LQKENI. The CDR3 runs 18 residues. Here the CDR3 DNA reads TGTGCCAGCTCACCTCTCGTCAGCGGGCGCCAAGGATCCTACGAGCAGTACTTC. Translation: CASSPLVSGRQGSYEQYF.

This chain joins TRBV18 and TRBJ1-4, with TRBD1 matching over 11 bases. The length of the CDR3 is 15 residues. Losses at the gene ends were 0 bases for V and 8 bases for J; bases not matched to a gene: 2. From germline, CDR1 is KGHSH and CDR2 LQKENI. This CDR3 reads CASSPPGQGGEKLFF. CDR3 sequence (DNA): TGTGCCAGCTCACCACCGGGACAGGGGGGAGAAAAACTGTTTTTT.

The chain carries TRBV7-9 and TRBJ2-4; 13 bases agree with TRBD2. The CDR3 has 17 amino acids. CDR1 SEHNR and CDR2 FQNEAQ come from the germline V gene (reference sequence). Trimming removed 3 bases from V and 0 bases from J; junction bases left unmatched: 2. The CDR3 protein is CASSLGTSGKAKNIQYF. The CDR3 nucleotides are TGTGCCAGCAGCTTGGGGACTAGCGGGAAAGCCAAAAACATTCAGTACTTC.

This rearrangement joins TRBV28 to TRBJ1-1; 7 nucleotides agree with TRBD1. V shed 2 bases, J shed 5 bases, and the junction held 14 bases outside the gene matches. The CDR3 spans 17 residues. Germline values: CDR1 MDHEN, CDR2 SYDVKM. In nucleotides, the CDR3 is TGTGCCAGCAGTTTACCCCCGGCAGGGGGGCTGAGAACTGAAGCTTTCTTT. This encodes CASSLPPAGGLRTEAFF.

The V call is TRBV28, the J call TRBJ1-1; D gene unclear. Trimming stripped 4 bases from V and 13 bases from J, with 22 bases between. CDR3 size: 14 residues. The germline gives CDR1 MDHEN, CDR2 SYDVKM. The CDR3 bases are TGTGCCAGCAGTTCATTGGGAGTCTTTGGAAATGGTTTCTTT. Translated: CASSSLGVFGNGFF.

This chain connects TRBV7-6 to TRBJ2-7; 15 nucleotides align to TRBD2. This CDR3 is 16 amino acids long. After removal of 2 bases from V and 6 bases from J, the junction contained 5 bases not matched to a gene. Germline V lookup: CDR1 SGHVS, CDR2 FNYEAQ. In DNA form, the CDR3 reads TGTGCCAGCAGCTTACGGACTAGCGGGAGGGCGGGCGAGCAGTACTTC. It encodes CASSLRTSGRAGEQYF.

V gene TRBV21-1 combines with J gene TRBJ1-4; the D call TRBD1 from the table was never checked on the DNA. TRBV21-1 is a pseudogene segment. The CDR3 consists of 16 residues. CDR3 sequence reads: CASSTKKTGGREKLFF. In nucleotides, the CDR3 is TGTGCCAGCAGCACAAAAAAGACAGGGGGAAGAGAAAAACTGTTTTTT.

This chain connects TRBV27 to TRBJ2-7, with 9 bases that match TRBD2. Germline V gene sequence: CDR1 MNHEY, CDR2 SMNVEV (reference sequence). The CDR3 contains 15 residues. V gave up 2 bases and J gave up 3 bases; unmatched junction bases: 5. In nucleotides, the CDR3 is TGTGCCAGCAGTTTAGAACTAGCGGGTCACTACGAGCAGTACTTC. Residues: CASSLELAGHYEQYF.

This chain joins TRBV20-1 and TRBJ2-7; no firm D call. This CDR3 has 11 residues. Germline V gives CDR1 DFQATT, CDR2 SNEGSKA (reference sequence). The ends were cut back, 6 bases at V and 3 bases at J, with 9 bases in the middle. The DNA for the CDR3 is TGCAGTGCGCCGACTCGCTACGAGCAGTACTTC. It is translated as CSAPTRYEQYF.

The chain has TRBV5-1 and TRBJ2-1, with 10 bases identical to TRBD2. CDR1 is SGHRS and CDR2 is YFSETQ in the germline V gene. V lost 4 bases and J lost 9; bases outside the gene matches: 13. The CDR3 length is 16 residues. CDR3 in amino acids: CASSPLAGETGSEQFF. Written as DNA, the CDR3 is TGCGCCAGCAGCCCTCTAGCGGGAGAAACCGGAAGTGAGCAGTTCTTC.

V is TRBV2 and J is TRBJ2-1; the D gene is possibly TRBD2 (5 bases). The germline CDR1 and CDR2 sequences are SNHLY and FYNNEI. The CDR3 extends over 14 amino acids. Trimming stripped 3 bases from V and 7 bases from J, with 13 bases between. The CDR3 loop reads CASSETTTRNEQFF. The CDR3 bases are TGTGCCAGCAGTGAGACTACTACGCGAAATGAGCAGTTCTTC.

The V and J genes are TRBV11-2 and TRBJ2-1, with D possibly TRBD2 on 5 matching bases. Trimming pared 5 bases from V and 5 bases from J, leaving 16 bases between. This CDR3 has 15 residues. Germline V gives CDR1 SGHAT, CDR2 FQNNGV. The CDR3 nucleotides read TGTGCCAGCAGCCCCGACTACCGGCCTCACAATGAGCAGTTCTTC. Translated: CASSPDYRPHNEQFF.

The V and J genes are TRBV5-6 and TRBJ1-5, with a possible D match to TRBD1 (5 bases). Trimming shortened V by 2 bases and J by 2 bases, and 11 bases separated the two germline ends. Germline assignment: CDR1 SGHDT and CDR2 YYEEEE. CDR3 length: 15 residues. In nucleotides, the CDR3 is TGTGCCAGCAGCTTCGGGGGAACGGGCAATCAGCCCCAGCATTTT. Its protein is CASSFGGTGNQPQHF.